This T cell receptor (beta chain) was observed in a study of blood T cell repertoires in COVID-19. Germline V lookup: CDR1 MNHEY, CDR2 SVGEGT. V gave up 2 bases and J gave up 6 bases; unmatched junction bases: 11. The CDR3 totals 18 residues. Authors' methods: For nucleated cells, counts were estimated from reference gene primer amplification. Using immunoSEQ multiplex PCR, the repertoire was profiled, and TCRdb retains in-frame clones only, with some absent. Clone size and the V and J calls come from that table; the DNA yielded D and trimming. Among approximately 210,000 clones, 75% to 90% were seen once, and the ten largest hold about 5%.

The gene calls are TRBV6-2 or TRBV6-3 and TRBJ2-3, with TRBD2 matching over 13 bases. The sample consisted of peripheral blood. The TCR was taken from a woman between 40 and 55 years old with acute or convalescent COVID-19. The CDR3 bases are TGTGCCAGCAGTTACCCGACCGACGGACTAGCGGGGGAGGATACGCAGTATTTT. Translated: CASSYPTDGLAGEDTQYF.